This note documents a single T cell receptor beta chain sequence. Its antigen remains unknown. This record belongs to a study of CD8+CD57+ T cells in acquired aplastic anemia. Overall study context: Across the sorted CD4+ and CD8+ cells, DNA amounts averaged about 3.1 ug.

The CDR3 runs to 15 residues. Germline CDR1 MGHRA, CDR2 YSYEKL. V lost 0 bases, J lost 3 bases, and 12 bases lay in between. Flow cytometry had shown expanded CD8+CD57+ cells in the patients chosen for sequencing. Each patient gave a blood sample that was collected before any therapy had been received. CDR3 and TCR beta VDJ profiling relied on a genomic DNA template. TCRdb passed the reads through MiXCR, listing each CDR3 protein once. The profile shows around 170,000 distinct CDR3 sequences, more than 45% of them singletons. Study findings and constraints: Roughly 31 CD8+ CDR3 sequences occurred in both the patients and the controls.

The sequence derives from a human donor with aplastic anemia. This sequence joins TRBV4-1 and TRBJ2-7; tentatively, D is TRBD2 (6 bases). Sequences were obtained from sorted CD4+, CD8+, or CD8+CD57+ T cells (not recorded which) from PBMCs. The CDR3 nucleotides are TGCGCCAGCAGCCAAGATGGGGGGACCTTCTACGAGCAGTACTTC. Protein: CASSQDGGTFYEQYF.